This TCR beta chain was sequenced in a study of blood T cell repertoires in COVID-19. At the level of the study: Whether acute or convalescent, the COVID-19 samples came from the United States, Italy and Spain. T cells, B-cell-depleted T cells, or PBMCs provided the cDNA or gDNA that served as material.

The CDR3 spans 16 residues. The V segment lost 0 bases and the J segment 9 bases; nucleotides outside the gene matches: 7. Germline CDR1 MNHEY, CDR2 SVGAGI. Authors' processing steps: Amplification of reference gene primers was used by the study to estimate nucleated cell counts. TCRdb's copy holds only in-frame clones and misses some; the assay was immunoSEQ multiplex PCR. V and J calls and clone size are copied from that table; D and trimming were computed from the DNA. The sample lists around 90,000 clones, almost 90% occurring once. The clonotype was recovered from a man aged 50-59 years with COVID-19, enrolled during active disease. Sequencing used peripheral blood. The chain employs TRBV6-5 and TRBJ1-6; 8 positions match TRBD1. The CDR3 DNA is TGTGCCAGCAGTTACTCCCAGGACAGGGCGGGTTCACCCCTCCACTTT. It specifies CASSYSQDRAGSPLHF.